This T cell receptor (beta chain) was identified during a study of preoperative IRX-2 immunotherapy in early breast cancer. The repertoire was sequenced with immunoSEQ multiplex PCR; TCRdb's copy has only in-frame clones and lacks some. The sample lists roughly 93,000 clones, more than 80% occurring once. V lost 7 bases and J lost 1; bases outside the gene matches: 10. Germline V gene lookup returns CDR1 MNHGY and CDR2 SAAAGT. This CDR3 region has 17 residues. Treatment denoted: preoperative locoregional IRX-2 cytokine immunotherapy. This phase Ib study tested locoregional IRX-2 cytokine immunotherapy given before surgery.

The source was tumor tissue, collected after IRX-2 immunotherapy. The receptor comes from a human donor with breast cancer. The chain carries TRBV6-8 and TRBJ2-1, with 10 positions matching TRBD2. The CDR3 region has the DNA TGTGCCAGCATGCGAGCGGGGGGGCTAAGGTCCTACAATGAGCAGTTCTTC. Translating it yields CASMRAGGLRSYNEQFF.